The present entry profiles one TCR beta chain with its context. No antigen is known for it. This entry comes from a study of cytomegalovirus exposure and HLA in healthy donors. Study-level background: An early release of data contained about 85 million unique TCRs, which came from HLA-typed donors.

Study-level findings and limits: In a later analysis, at a false discovery rate of 0.05, roughly 18,000 TCR beta sequences were associated with HLA alleles. Relative to equally common others, HLA-associated TCR beta chains showed greater clonal expansion in a later analysis.

Both 60 Vbeta primers and 13 Jbeta primers went into the PCR. The repertoire was sequenced with immunoSEQ multiplex PCR; TCRdb's copy has only in-frame clones and lacks some. The sample yields tens of thousands of clones, around 74% seen once. This sequence originates from a man aged 25 to 45 in good health and CMV-seronegative. What was sequenced was PBMCs.

The DNA for the CDR3 is TGTGCCAGCAGACAGGCCCAGGTTGGTACAGATACGCAGTATTTT. It translates to CASRQAQVGTDTQYF. The V call is TRBV28, the J call TRBJ2-3; tentative D call: TRBD1 (5 bases). Germline V gives CDR1 MDHEN, CDR2 SYDVKM. The CDR3 covers 15 residues. V was shortened by 6 bases and J by 3 bases, with 16 bases between the two germline ends.